The clone carrying this T cell receptor (beta chain) has just a few counts. Its target is unknown. TCRdb reanalysed the reads using MiXCR and keeps one entry per CDR3 protein. The data show about 360,000 distinct CDR3 sequences, about 35% seen once. The data were obtained in a study of T cell repertoires in cytomegalovirus infection. At the level of the study: CMV epitopes that were recently identified and HLA-C-restricted were used alongside well-studied HLA-B-restricted ones.

The study's findings and limits: In two of eight donors, the top clonotype was HLA-C-restricted CMV-specific.

Deletions cut 4 bases from V and 7 bases from J, with 20 bases between. CDR1 and CDR2 (germline): SGDLS, YYNGEE. The CDR3 sequence is 15 residues long. The source of this sequence is a human donor in good health (CMV status not recorded). Some clones in this sample may be carry-over from other donors' samples. The chain has TRBV9 and TRBJ1-1, with D perhaps TRBD1 (5 bases). The starting material was cultured PBMCs, obtained from culture after CMV antigen stimulation. The CDR3 DNA reads TGTGCCAGCAGCTCCAAGGTAGGGGTTGAAAGTGAAGCTTTCTTT. Residues: CASSSKVGVESEAFF. The variable domain in full, with the rest retrieved from reference TRBV9 and TRBJ1-1, is DSGVTQTPKHLITATGQRVTLRCSPRSGDLSVYWYQQSLDQGLQFLIQYYNGEERAKGNILERFSAQQFPDLHSELNLSSLELGDSALYFCASSSKVGVESEAFFGQGTRLTVV.